Following are 26 T cell receptor beta chains from one sample sequenced in a study of monozygotic twins with inflammatory bowel disease. After re-calling the 5' RACE reads, TCRdb lists one entry per CDR3 protein, DNA absent. In all, the sample yields 350,000 to 550,000 distinct CDR3 sequences. The sequenced sample was blood. Every receptor here comes from a human donor with ulcerative colitis or Crohn's disease, or a healthy co-twin of an affected twin (not recorded which).

The CDR3 loop is CASAGAGASSYEQYF. The chain uses TRBV18 and TRBJ2-7; TCRdb outputs TRBD1, but without DNA this stays unchecked. Per germline, CDR1 KGHSH and CDR2 LQKENI. This CDR3 is 15 amino acids long.

The chain links TRBV2 to TRBJ1-2; TCRdb's D call, TRBD1, is unchecked because there is no DNA. Germline values: CDR1 SNHLY, CDR2 FYNNEI. The CDR3 has 16 amino acids. The CDR3: CASSYYPGTGPSGYTF. Together with reference TRBV2 and TRBJ1-2, the CDR3 gives the full variable domain: EPEVTQTPSHQVTQMGQEVILRCVPISNHLYFYWYRQILGQKVEFLVSFYNNEISEKSEIFDDQFSVERPDGSNFTLKIRSTKLEDSAMYFCASSYYPGTGPSGYTFGSGTRLTVV.

V usage is TRBV12-3 or TRBV12-4 and J usage is TRBJ2-7. The CDR3 length is 13 residues. The CDR3 here is CASSRLSAYEQYF.

This chain joins TRBV4-3 and TRBJ2-2. The CDR3 is 12 amino acids. Germline V gene sequence: CDR1 LGHNA, CDR2 YSLEER. The CDR3: CASSPGAGELFF.

This chain uses TRBV12-5 with TRBJ2-1; TCRdb lists TRBD2, though no DNA is available to test this call. The length of the CDR3 is 17 residues. Germline V lookup: CDR1 LGHNT, CDR2 FRNRAP. CDR3 loop: CASGLGRSGSSYNEQFF.

The chain recombines TRBV7-2 with TRBJ2-1; TCRdb's D call, TRBD2, is unchecked because there is no DNA. Germline assignment: CDR1 SGHTA and CDR2 FQGNSA. CDR3 length: 15 amino acids. CDR3 residues: CASSLESGGHNEQFF.

The CDR3 region is CASSSFMANTGELFF. The chain is built from TRBV7-9 and TRBJ2-2. Per the germline V gene, CDR1 is SEHNR and CDR2 is FQNEAQ (reference sequence). This CDR3 spans 15 amino acids.

The rearrangement joins TRBV20-1 to TRBJ2-7; lacking DNA, the TRBD2 call made by TCRdb goes unchecked. CDR1 and CDR2 from the germline V gene are DFQATT and SNEGSKA (reference sequence). The CDR3 is 17 amino acids. The CDR3 here is CSARNLRTSGRSYEQYF.

The CDR3 is CASRITGEWTQYF. The genes are TRBV2 and TRBJ2-5; absent DNA, TCRdb's TRBD1 call cannot be checked. Germline V gives CDR1 SNHLY, CDR2 FYNNEI. The CDR3 is 13 amino acids.

This sequence joins TRBV6-1 and TRBJ1-2; TCRdb selects TRBD1, and the lack of DNA leaves this call unchecked. The length of the CDR3 is 15 residues. The germline gives CDR1 MNHNS, CDR2 SASEGT. This chain's CDR3 is CASITPRGQNYGYTF.

The rearrangement links TRBV18 to TRBJ1-1; without DNA, the TCRdb call of TRBD1 cannot be checked. There are 14 residues in the CDR3. The germline CDR1 and CDR2 sequences are KGHSH and LQKENI. The CDR3 loop reads CASSPSRGNTEAFF.

The chain joins TRBV10-3 to TRBJ1-5. This CDR3 spans 14 amino acids. The germline CDR1 and CDR2 sequences are ENHRY and SYGVKD. This CDR3 is CAISETNSNQPQHF.

This rearrangement joins TRBV19 to TRBJ2-3; the TCRdb D gene call, TRBD2, has no DNA to confirm it. CDR1 and CDR2 from the germline V gene are LNHDA and SQIVND (reference sequence). CDR3 length equals 16 residues. The CDR3 protein is CASSILGSGGADTQYF.

This chain connects TRBV20-1 to TRBJ2-7; TCRdb gives TRBD1 as the D gene, but with no DNA this cannot be confirmed. This CDR3 is built from 13 residues. The germline V gene encodes CDR1 DFQATT and CDR2 SNEGSKA (reference sequence). CDR3 amino acids: CSASPGTLIEQYF.

The CDR3 loop reads CASSQGMGKGRTSGYNEQFF. The chain couples TRBV4-3 to TRBJ2-1; TCRdb gives TRBD2 as the D gene, but with no DNA this cannot be confirmed. CDR1 is LGHNA, CDR2 YSLEER, per germline. This CDR3 contains 20 residues.

The chain employs TRBV6-5 and TRBJ1-1; the TCRdb call, TRBD1, lacks DNA for checking. The CDR3 has 14 residues. CDR1 is MNHEY, CDR2 SVGAGI, per germline. CDR3 in amino acids: CASSYVSGRAEAFF.

The gene calls are TRBV20-1 and TRBJ2-4; with no DNA, the TCRdb D assignment of TRBD2 cannot be verified. The CDR3 totals 15 residues. Germline assignment: CDR1 DFQATT and CDR2 SNEGSKA (reference sequence). CDR3 sequence reads: CSARELAGGWDIQYF.

The CDR3 protein is CASSLNYQESSGNTIYF. The rearrangement links TRBV7-9 to TRBJ1-3. CDR1 and CDR2 from the germline V gene are SEHNR and FQNEAQ (reference sequence). The CDR3 sequence is 17 residues long. The full variable domain, rest sourced from reference TRBV7-9 and TRBJ1-3, is DTGVSQNPRHKITKRGQNVTFRCDPISEHNRLYWYRQTLGQGPEFLTYFQNEAQLEKSRLLSDRFSAERPKGSFSTLEIQRTEQGDSAMYLCASSLNYQESSGNTIYFGEGSWLTVV.

The chain carries TRBV25-1 and TRBJ2-6. Germline V gene sequence: CDR1 MGHDK, CDR2 SYGVNS. The CDR3 spans 13 residues. The CDR3 spells CASIYSGANVLTF.

The chain employs TRBV5-1 and TRBJ2-6; TCRdb indicates TRBD2, and absent DNA this call remains unverified. Looked up from germline, CDR1 is SGHRS and CDR2 is YFSETQ. This CDR3 has 18 amino acids. CDR3 region: CASSLAPGLASGANVLTF.

The chain has TRBV7-2 and TRBJ2-1; TCRdb outputs TRBD2, but without DNA this stays unchecked. The CDR3 has 15 amino acids. Germline V CDR1 and CDR2: SGHTA, FQGNSA. The CDR3 sequence: CASSPQAGGLNEQFF.

The chain joins TRBV2 to TRBJ2-2. Germline V gene sequence: CDR1 SNHLY, CDR2 FYNNEI. This CDR3 contains 12 residues. CDR3 loop: CASRDIPGELFF.

This chain uses TRBV10-3 with TRBJ2-7. CDR1 and CDR2 from the germline V gene are ENHRY and SYGVKD. This CDR3 has 11 residues. The CDR3 sequence is CAISTQYEQYF.

The rearrangement uses TRBV5-4 and TRBJ2-3; TCRdb returns TRBD2, unconfirmable since there is no DNA. The germline gives CDR1 SGHNT, CDR2 YYREEE (reference sequence). The CDR3 is made up of 16 amino acids. The CDR3 region is CASSARGGLLGDTQYF.

This chain connects TRBV29-1 to TRBJ1-2. CDR3 size: 12 residues. Germline assignment: CDR1 SQVTM and CDR2 ANQGSEA. The CDR3 here is CSVGSTGRGYTF.

This chain links TRBV2 with TRBJ1-2. This CDR3 has 11 amino acids. Germline assignment: CDR1 SNHLY and CDR2 FYNNEI. The CDR3 is CASSPNLGYTF.